The 32 T cell receptor beta chains below come from one sample, sequenced in a study of beta chain features in type 1 diabetes. Study-level results: People with Type 1 diabetes carried modestly yet significantly shorter TCRB CDR3s in all four CD4+ subsets.

These TCRs are of unknown antigen specificity. The entirety of the isolated RNA underwent reverse transcription, so expressed TCRB transcripts were sequenced. TCRdb's table, derived via immunoSEQ multiplex PCR, lists solely in-frame clones and lacks some. This sample has about 370,000 clones, with 9.5% to 10% found just once. The sample taken for sequencing was central memory CD4+ T cells from blood. The receptors come from a man aged 25-40 years with type 1 diabetes.

J is TRBJ1-1 and V is TRBV28, with 8 positions matching TRBD1. The CDR3 contains 16 residues. The V gene end was trimmed by 2 bases and the J gene end by 6 bases; junction bases not matched to a gene: 11. The germline CDR1 and CDR2 sequences are MDHEN and SYDVKM. CDR3 protein: CASSLIGQGRGAEAFF. The CDR3 DNA sequence: TGTGCCAGCAGTTTAATAGGACAGGGCCGCGGGGCTGAAGCTTTCTTT.

This clone was seen more than once but under ten times. This chain joins TRBV5-4 and TRBJ1-3; D remains ambiguous. The germline V gene encodes CDR1 SGHNT and CDR2 YYREEE (reference sequence). Trimming left V 0 bases short and J 2 bases short, with 15 bases between. This CDR3 spans 17 amino acids. This chain's CDR3 is CASSLASGIRTGNTIYF. CDR3 nucleotide sequence: TGTGCCAGCAGCTTGGCATCGGGGATCAGAACTGGAAACACCATATATTTT.

Remarks on this clone: The sample carries other DNA sequences with the same CDR3. The V call is TRBV4-1, the J call TRBJ1-2; D remains ambiguous. The CDR3 is 15 amino acids. V dropped 0 bases and J dropped 3 bases, with 11 bases sitting between them. Germline CDR1 reads MGHRA; CDR2 reads YSYEKL. CDR3 nucleotides: TGCGCCAGCAGCCAAGATTTCAATGGCGACTATGGCTACACCTTC. It translates to CASSQDFNGDYGYTF.

The V call is TRBV5-5, the J call TRBJ2-7, with a tentative D call TRBD1 (5 bases). Trimming took 0 bases from V and 2 from J, leaving 9 bases between them. The CDR3 is 14 residues long. The germline CDR1 and CDR2 sequences are SGHKS and YYEKEE (reference sequence). In DNA form, the CDR3 reads TGTGCCAGCAGCTTGGGGACATATACCTACGAGCAGTACTTC. Its protein product is CASSLGTYTYEQYF.

Details on this clone: The same CDR3 is also encoded by other DNA sequences in this sample. The chain has TRBV6-5 and TRBJ2-5; 13 bases are a match to TRBD2. The V segment lost 6 bases and the J segment 5 bases; nucleotides outside the gene matches: 6. The V gene's germline CDR1 is MNHEY and CDR2 SVGAGI. The CDR3 is made up of 15 amino acids. The CDR3 protein is CASSPGLAGLETQYF. The DNA of the CDR3 is TGTGCCAGCAGCCCGGGACTAGCGGGATTGGAGACCCAGTACTTC.

J is TRBJ1-2 and V is TRBV7-9; a weak D match, TRBD1 (6 bases). In germline, CDR1 is SEHNR, CDR2 FQNEAQ (reference sequence). Trimming removed 5 bases at V and 3 bases at J, with 19 bases between. This CDR3 has 16 amino acids. The chain's CDR3 is CASSRWATGKDYGYTF. CDR3 DNA sequence: TGTGCCAGCAGCCGTTGGGCCACAGGGAAGGACTATGGCTACACCTTC.

The J gene is TRBJ2-2, the V gene TRBV7-8; perhaps TRBD1 as D (6 bases). Germline CDR1 is SGHVS and CDR2 is FQNEAQ. This CDR3 is 14 amino acids long. Deletions cut 1 base from V and 3 bases from J, with 6 bases between. CDR3 residues: CASSLDRDTGELFF. The CDR3 coding sequence is TGTGCCAGCAGCTTAGACAGGGACACCGGGGAGCTGTTTTTT. Looking up the rest from reference TRBV7-8 and TRBJ2-2 gives the full variable domain: GAGVSQSPRYKVAKRGQDVALRCDPISGHVSLFWYQQALGQGPEFLTYFQNEAQLDKSGLPSDRFFAERPEGSVSTLKIQRTQQEDSAVYLCASSLDRDTGELFFGEGSRLTVL.

This clone was detected only a few times. The CDR3 DNA reads as TGCGCCAGCAGCTCAACCTCCGGGACGAATGAAAAACTGTTTTTT. Protein product: CASSSTSGTNEKLFF. The chain recombines TRBV5-1 with TRBJ1-4; maybe TRBD1 (5 bases). V lost 3 bases and J 5 bases, leaving 14 bases between the germline ends. In germline, CDR1 is SGHRS, CDR2 YFSETQ. The CDR3 covers 15 residues.

The J gene is TRBJ2-7, the V gene TRBV29-1; D remains unclear. CDR1 and CDR2 from the germline V gene are SQVTM and ANQGSEA. The CDR3 is made up of 14 amino acids. Trimming stripped 5 bases from V and 3 bases from J, with 17 bases between. DNA for the CDR3: TGCAGCGTTAAATTGAGCAGCCCGCTCTACGAGCAGTACTTC. Protein product: CSVKLSSPLYEQYF.

This clone was found a few times. The chain combines TRBV6-6 with TRBJ2-4, with 9 positions matching TRBD2. V trimming: 5 bases; J trimming: 2 bases; junction bases outside the gene matches: 4. The CDR3 loop spans 15 amino acids. CDR1 is MNHNY and CDR2 is SVGAGI in the germline V gene (reference sequence). The chain's CDR3 is CASSPGLATKNIQYF. DNA for the CDR3: TGTGCCAGCAGTCCGGGACTAGCAACCAAAAACATTCAGTACTTC.

The chain couples TRBV5-1 to TRBJ2-5, with 12 bases that match TRBD2. Germline V CDR1 and CDR2: SGHRS, YFSETQ. CDR3 size: 17 residues. The junction had 9 bases not matched to a gene; V was cut back by 4 bases and J by 2 bases. The CDR3 spells CASSGGLAGRYQETQYF. CDR3 DNA sequence: TGCGCCAGCAGCGGCGGACTAGCGGGAAGATATCAAGAGACCCAGTACTTC.

This chain uses TRBV7-2 with TRBJ2-1, with 7 bases lining up with TRBD2. This CDR3 has 16 amino acids. The V gene end was trimmed by 1 base and the J gene end by 5 bases; junction bases not matched to a gene: 8. CDR1 SGHTA and CDR2 FQGNSA come from the germline V gene. The CDR3 DNA reads TGTGCCAGCAGCTTAGAGAGCGGGATAACGAACAATGAGCAGTTCTTC. It is translated as CASSLESGITNNEQFF.

In DNA form, the CDR3 reads TGTGCCAGCAGTTCCTCCGGGACAGGGAAACACGAGCAGTACTTC. Encoded protein: CASSSSGTGKHEQYF. The chain employs TRBV28 and TRBJ2-7; 9 positions agree with TRBD1. CDR1 MDHEN and CDR2 SYDVKM come from the germline V gene. There are 15 residues in the CDR3. V lost 4 bases to trimming and J lost 5 bases; unmatched junction nucleotides: 9.

This clone came up a few times. The V gene is TRBV28, the J gene TRBJ2-5; D is ambiguous. The CDR3 spans 12 residues. V lost 5 bases and J lost 4, with 8 bases in between. Germline CDR1 is MDHEN and CDR2 is SYDVKM. As DNA, the CDR3 is TGTGCCAGCAGTGGAAGAGGAGAGACCCAGTACTTC. As protein: CASSGRGETQYF. Combining the CDR3 with reference TRBV28 and TRBJ2-5 gives the whole variable domain DVKVTQSSRYLVKRTGEKVFLECVQDMDHENMFWYRQDPGLGLRLIYFSYDVKMKEKGDIPEGYSVSREKKERFSLILESASTNQTSMYLCASSGRGETQYFGPGTRLLVL.

V and J are TRBV5-1 and TRBJ2-7, with TRBD1 matching 7 bases. Losses at the gene ends were 3 bases for V and 2 bases for J; bases not matched to a gene: 8. CDR3 length: 15 residues. The germline V gene encodes CDR1 SGHRS and CDR2 YFSETQ. CDR3 region: CASSYHPDRPYEQYF. The CDR3 DNA is TGCGCCAGCAGCTATCATCCGGACAGGCCCTACGAGCAGTACTTC. Supplemented by reference TRBV5-1 and TRBJ2-7, the full variable domain reads KAGVTQTPRYLIKTRGQQVTLSCSPISGHRSVSWYQQTPGQGLQFLFEYFSETQRNKGNFPGRFSGRQFSNSRSEMNVSTLELGDSALYLCASSYHPDRPYEQYFGPGTRLTVT.

This clone was picked up a small number of times. The genes are TRBV7-9 and TRBJ1-1; D ambiguous. From germline, CDR1 is SEHNR and CDR2 FQNEAQ (reference sequence). Trimming shortened V by 2 bases and J by 1 base, and 8 bases separated the two germline ends. This CDR3 region has 14 residues. In DNA form, the CDR3 reads TGTGCCAGCAGCTTATCGGCAGGGAACACTGAAGCTTTCTTT. This sequence encodes CASSLSAGNTEAFF.

Comment on this clone: A much larger clone differs from this one at a single base, so this may be a read error. This chain uses TRBV7-9 with TRBJ2-1; D gene uncertain. Germline values: CDR1 SEHNR, CDR2 FQNEAQ (reference sequence). There are 12 residues in the CDR3. The V end lost 4 bases, the J end lost 5 bases, and 6 bases lay between the germline ends. The CDR3 DNA reads as TGTGCCAGCAGCTCCCTGAACAATGAGCAGTTCTTC. This gives the protein CASSSLNNEQFF.

The gene calls are TRBV7-9 and TRBJ2-2, with D perhaps TRBD1 (6 bases). V lost 10 bases, J lost 1 base, and 13 bases lay in between. Germline assignment: CDR1 SEHNR and CDR2 FQNEAQ (reference sequence). The CDR3 runs to 14 residues. CDR3 DNA: TGTGCCATCCCCGACAGGAAGAACACCGGGGAGCTGTTTTTT. Encoded protein: CAIPDRKNTGELFF.

This clone has a count of ten or more. The V gene is TRBV5-1, the J gene TRBJ2-5; weak D call: TRBD1 (6 bases). Per the germline V gene, CDR1 is SGHRS and CDR2 is YFSETQ. CDR3 length: 14 amino acids. V was shortened by 3 bases and J by 0 bases, with 9 bases between the two germline ends. The CDR3 is CASSSYRDQETQYF. As DNA, the CDR3 is TGCGCCAGCAGCTCTTACAGGGACCAAGAGACCCAGTACTTC. Complete variable domain (other parts from reference TRBV5-1 and TRBJ2-5): KAGVTQTPRYLIKTRGQQVTLSCSPISGHRSVSWYQQTPGQGLQFLFEYFSETQRNKGNFPGRFSGRQFSNSRSEMNVSTLELGDSALYLCASSSYRDQETQYFGPGTRLLVL.

This clone was counted at least ten times. The V and J genes are TRBV28 and TRBJ2-6; 7 positions agree with TRBD1. CDR3 length equals 17 residues. CDR1 is MDHEN, CDR2 SYDVKM, per germline. V was clipped by 6 bases and J by 3 bases; unmatched bases: 11. CDR3 DNA: TGTGCCAGCAGCCCTCCGGAGACAGGGTATGGGGCCAACGTCCTGACTTTC. Its translation is CASSPPETGYGANVLTF.

Many counts were recorded for this clone. The V and J genes are TRBV7-2 and TRBJ2-7, with D tentatively TRBD1 or TRBD2 (5 bases each). V lost 5 bases to trimming and J lost 6 bases, with 14 bases between them. Germline CDR1 is SGHTA and CDR2 is FQGNSA. The CDR3 is made up of 13 amino acids. The CDR3 DNA sequence: TGTGCCAGCAGCACGGGTGGGGACGTCGAGCAGTACTTC. It encodes CASSTGGDVEQYF.

Many counts were recorded for this clone. Other DNA sequences in the same sample also yield this CDR3. The DNA for the CDR3 is TGTGCCAGCAGCCTACAGGGGAGCAATCAGCCCCAGCATTTT. Its translation is CASSLQGSNQPQHF. The genes are TRBV6-5 and TRBJ1-5; TRBD1 matches at 7 bases. With V trimmed by 6 bases and J by 1 base, 3 bases remained unmatched. The CDR3 length is 14 residues. CDR1 is MNHEY, CDR2 SVGAGI, per germline.

CDR3 DNA sequence: TGTGCCAGCAGCTTGGGTCTGGACAGCAAAAAAGAGACCCAGTACTTC. Translation gives CASSLGLDSKKETQYF. The J gene is TRBJ2-5, the V gene TRBV5-4, with D possibly being TRBD1 (6 bases). V was clipped by 0 bases and J by 3 bases, with 15 bases between them. The CDR3 spans 16 residues. Germline V gene data show CDR1 as SGHNT and CDR2 as YYREEE (reference sequence).

The chain links TRBV7-2 to TRBJ2-5, with 10 bases identical to TRBD1. This CDR3 contains 15 residues. J was trimmed by 3 bases and V by 1 base; bases with no gene match: 2. Germline V gives CDR1 SGHTA, CDR2 FQGNSA. CDR3 sequence: CASSLEGTGEETQYF. In DNA form, the CDR3 reads TGTGCCAGCAGCTTAGAGGGGACAGGGGAAGAGACCCAGTACTTC.

Ten or more counts support this clone. The chain employs TRBV28 and TRBJ2-7; TRBD1 matches 7 bases. Germline V lookup: CDR1 MDHEN, CDR2 SYDVKM. Unmatched junction bases numbered 5, after V lost 4 bases and J lost 2 bases. The CDR3 is 14 amino acids. CDR3 amino acids: CASSSGDRAYEQYF. The CDR3 bases are TGTGCCAGCAGTTCTGGGGACAGAGCCTACGAGCAGTACTTC.

In this sample, this clone turned up a few times. The chain carries TRBV5-1 and TRBJ2-7; 9 nucleotides align to TRBD1. Unmatched junction bases numbered 13, after V lost 4 bases and J lost 5 bases. CDR1 and CDR2 (germline): SGHRS, YFSETQ. This CDR3 spans 16 amino acids. CDR3 region: CASSPTPVTGGDEQYF. CDR3 coding DNA: TGCGCCAGCAGCCCTACCCCCGTCACAGGGGGCGACGAGCAGTACTTC.

The sample holds a few counts of this clone. J is TRBJ2-4 and V is TRBV7-8, with TRBD1 identical over 9 bases. Unmatched junction bases numbered 7, after V lost 0 bases and J lost 7 bases. CDR3 size: 16 residues. The germline CDR1 and CDR2 sequences are SGHVS and FQNEAQ. The CDR3 is CASSLAEGDRENIQYF. CDR3 DNA sequence: TGTGCCAGCAGCTTAGCGGAGGGGGACAGGGAGAACATTCAGTACTTC.

The V call is TRBV25-1, the J call TRBJ2-7, with D perhaps being TRBD1 or TRBD2 (5 bases each). The V gene's germline CDR1 is MGHDK and CDR2 SYGVNS. The CDR3 runs 14 residues. V lost 5 bases and J 7 bases, leaving 18 bases between the germline ends. CDR3 sequence: CASSRRDRVEEQYF. The CDR3 coding sequence is TGTGCCAGCAGTCGCCGGGACCGCGTCGAGGAGCAGTACTTC.

This clone was picked up a small number of times. The CDR3 loop is CASSLGGGGALNYGYTF. CDR3 bases: TGTGCCAGCTCCCTCGGAGGAGGGGGGGCCCTTAACTATGGCTACACCTTC. The chain uses TRBV28 and TRBJ1-2; a possible D gene is TRBD1 (6 bases). The CDR3 runs to 17 residues. CDR1 and CDR2 from the germline V gene are MDHEN and SYDVKM. V was pared by 8 bases and J by 1 base, with 23 bases between.

This clone turned up a few times. This chain uses TRBV18 with TRBJ1-5; D perhaps matches TRBD1 (6 bases). The CDR3 runs 13 residues. The germline gives CDR1 KGHSH, CDR2 LQKENI. V gave up 4 bases and J gave up 4 bases, with 8 bases separating them. CDR3 in amino acids: CASSLDRNQPQHF. In DNA, the CDR3 is TGTGCCAGCTCACTCGACAGGAATCAGCCCCAGCATTTT.

The chain is built from TRBV7-9 and TRBJ2-2, with D perhaps TRBD2 (5 bases). The V end lost 3 bases, the J end lost 4 bases, and 6 bases lay between the germline ends. The CDR3 extends over 13 amino acids. Germline-derived CDR1 and CDR2 are SEHNR and FQNEAQ (reference sequence). The CDR3 nucleotides read TGTGCCAGCAGCTTTGGAGGCACCGGGGAGCTGTTTTTT. It encodes CASSFGGTGELFF. The variable domain in full, completed from reference TRBV7-9 and TRBJ2-2, reads DTGVSQNPRHKITKRGQNVTFRCDPISEHNRLYWYRQTLGQGPEFLTYFQNEAQLEKSRLLSDRFSAERPKGSFSTLEIQRTEQGDSAMYLCASSFGGTGELFFGEGSRLTVL.

V is TRBV6-1 and J is TRBJ2-1; 7 positions match TRBD1. The ends lost 8 bases at V and 1 base at J; junction bases unmatched: 8. The CDR3 loop spans 15 amino acids. Looked up from germline, CDR1 is MNHNS and CDR2 is SASEGT. CDR3 sequence: CASSIYRGSYNEQFF. The CDR3 DNA is TGTGCCAGCTCAATCTACAGGGGTTCCTACAATGAGCAGTTCTTC.